This entry lists 19 T cell receptor beta chains sequenced from one sample in a study of regulatory T cells in long-lasting Graves disease. Through Arm-PCR of CDR3 regions and iRepertoire HTBI primers, TCR beta libraries were built. One entry per CDR3 protein results from TCRdb running MiXCR on the multiplex PCR reads. This table holds 310,000 or so distinct CDR3 sequences, roughly 21% found once. Time point denoted: persistent/refractory GD, antithyroid drugs over 5 years with positive TRAb. With RNA extracted from PBMCs as input, the TCR library was made. This specimen was peripheral blood mononuclear cells (PBMCs), taken when the disease was refractory, from a patient treated with antithyroid drugs. Source of these receptors: a female donor with Graves disease.

This clonotype was counted ten times or more. The gene calls are TRBV6-1 and TRBJ2-7, with TRBD1 as a possible D gene (6 bases). Germline lookup yields CDR1 MNHNS and CDR2 SASEGT. The V gene lost 5 bases and the J gene lost 2 bases, with 28 bases spanning the gap. The CDR3 is made up of 19 amino acids. The CDR3 is CASSRSQGGLPIRTYEQYF. The CDR3 nucleotides read TGTGCCAGCAGTAGATCACAGGGTGGGCTTCCTATACGTACCTACGAGCAGTACTTC.

This clonotype has just a few counts. The CDR3 DNA reads TGTGCCAGCAGTTTTGGGACTAGGCTTAGCACAGATACGCAGTATTTT. It specifies CASSFGTRLSTDTQYF. The chain couples TRBV27 to TRBJ2-3; 8 bases map to TRBD2. Unmatched junction bases numbered 5, after V lost 3 bases and J lost 0 bases. CDR1 and CDR2 (germline): MNHEY, SMNVEV (reference sequence). This CDR3 is 16 amino acids long.

The chain carries TRBV4-3 and TRBJ1-3; D remains unclear. CDR1 LGHNA and CDR2 YSLEER come from the germline V gene. V was clipped by 1 base and J by 0 bases, with 13 bases between them. This CDR3 is built from 17 residues. CDR3 loop: CASSQVEEMFSGNTIYF. The CDR3 coding sequence is TGCGCCAGCAGCCAAGTAGAGGAGATGTTCTCTGGAAACACCATATATTTT.

This clonotype occurred a few times. V and J are TRBV5-1 and TRBJ2-2, with D tentatively TRBD1 or TRBD2 (5 bases each). Germline V gene data show CDR1 as SGHRS and CDR2 as YFSETQ. Trimming shortened V by 3 bases and J by 0 bases, and 12 bases separated the two germline ends. The CDR3 sequence is 16 residues long. The CDR3 is CASSWDGTANTGELFF. CDR3 sequence (DNA): TGCGCCAGCAGCTGGGACGGTACCGCGAACACCGGGGAGCTGTTTTTT.

This clonotype showed up just once. J is TRBJ2-1 and V is TRBV5-1; 7 bases fit TRBD2. Germline CDR1 SGHRS, CDR2 YFSETQ. V was clipped by 1 base and J by 1 base; unmatched bases: 2. The CDR3 is 15 amino acids. CDR3: CASSLMGGSYNEQFF. In DNA form, the CDR3 reads TGCGCCAGCAGCTTGATGGGGGGGTCCTACAATGAGCAGTTCTTC.

The V call is TRBV7-9, the J call TRBJ1-1; the D is unclear. CDR1 and CDR2 (germline): SEHNR, FQNEAQ (reference sequence). The ends were cut back, 4 bases at V and 4 bases at J, with 16 bases in the middle. This CDR3 is 15 amino acids long. CDR3 residues: CASSYPLGKTTEAFF. The CDR3 DNA is TGTGCCAGCAGCTACCCTCTCGGGAAGACCACTGAAGCTTTCTTT.

This clonotype was recorded many times. A junction boundary mismatches the germline segment, possibly from a read error. J is TRBJ1-2 and V is TRBV13; 8 bases match TRBD1. CDR3 length: 14 residues. Germline V lookup: CDR1 PRHDT, CDR2 FYEKMQ (reference sequence). As DNA, the CDR3 is TGCGCCAGCAGCTTGGAAGGGACAGGCTATGGCTACACCTTC. Residues: CASSLEGTGYGYTF.

This chain uses TRBV10-2 with TRBJ2-2, with D possibly called TRBD1 or TRBD2 (6 bases each). Germline V gene sequence: CDR1 WSHSY, CDR2 SAAADI. V lost 6 bases and J 3 bases, leaving 11 bases between the germline ends. The CDR3 covers 14 residues. The CDR3 loop reads CASRGGLYTGELFF. The CDR3 nucleotides read TGCGCCAGCAGGGGGGGCCTGTACACCGGGGAGCTGTTTTTT.

This clonotype was detected a few times. The chain uses TRBV10-3 and TRBJ2-7; 12 bases are a match to TRBD2. Germline-derived CDR1 and CDR2 are ENHRY and SYGVKD. The CDR3 is made up of 14 amino acids. Trimming cost V 2 bases and J 5 bases; bases outside gene matches: 1. CDR3 amino acids: CAISEGLAGNEQYF. As DNA, the CDR3 is TGTGCCATCAGTGAGGGACTAGCGGGAAACGAGCAGTACTTC.

Turning to this clonotype: This may be a read error: a much more frequent sequence differs by one nucleotide. The chain carries TRBV7-8 and TRBJ2-5; possible D gene TRBD2, 6 bases. Germline V gives CDR1 SGHVS, CDR2 FQNEAQ. V lost 5 bases, J lost 0 bases, and 10 bases lay in between. This CDR3 has 14 residues. CDR3 in amino acids: CASSRAGHQETQYF. The CDR3 bases are TGTGCCAGCAGCCGAGCGGGTCACCAAGAGACCCAGTACTTC.

The chain is built from TRBV2 and TRBJ2-3; D is possibly TRBD1 (5 bases). Trimming cost V 3 bases and J 4 bases, with 17 bases left between them. The CDR3 length is 16 residues. Looked up from germline, CDR1 is SNHLY and CDR2 is FYNNEI. CDR3 amino acids: CASSERTFRVADTQYF. The CDR3 DNA sequence: TGTGCCAGCAGTGAGAGAACATTCAGGGTCGCAGATACGCAGTATTTT.

J is TRBJ2-3 and V is TRBV2, with D unresolved. V was trimmed by 5 bases and J by 0 bases, leaving 0 bases between them. This CDR3 contains 11 residues. Germline assignment: CDR1 SNHLY and CDR2 FYNNEI. CDR3 protein: CASSSTDTQYF. The CDR3 DNA sequence: TGTGCCAGCAGTAGCACAGATACGCAGTATTTT.

This clonotype was recorded many times. The J gene is TRBJ1-5, the V gene TRBV2, with D hard to call. Germline V gives CDR1 SNHLY, CDR2 FYNNEI. The CDR3 runs 14 residues. The ends were cut back, 2 bases at V and 2 bases at J, with 7 bases in the middle. CDR3 region: CASSEQSGNQPQHF. CDR3 DNA sequence: TGTGCCAGCAGTGAACAGTCAGGCAATCAGCCCCAGCATTTT.

This clonotype came up a few times. The chain joins TRBV3-1 to TRBJ1-6, with unresolved D. Per the germline V gene, CDR1 is LGHDT and CDR2 is YNNKEL (reference sequence). Deletions cut 3 bases from V and 7 bases from J, with 7 bases between. The CDR3 consists of 13 residues. The CDR3 coding sequence is TGTGCCAGCAGCCACGGAGAGAATTCACCCCTCCACTTT. Its protein product is CASSHGENSPLHF. Together with reference TRBV3-1 and TRBJ1-6, the CDR3 gives the full variable domain: DTAVSQTPKYLVTQMGNDKSIKCEQNLGHDTMYWYKQDSKKFLKIMFSYNNKELIINETVPNRFSPKSPDKAHLNLHINSLELGDSAVYFCASSHGENSPLHFGNGTRLTVT.

This clonotype came up many times. This sequence joins TRBV18 and TRBJ1-1, with TRBD1 identical over 10 bases. The CDR3 is made up of 16 amino acids. Trimming took 3 bases from V and 1 from J; bases not matched to a gene: 5. Germline loops: CDR1 KGHSH, CDR2 LQKENI. The CDR3 loop is CASSPRDRGSNTEAFF. The CDR3, as DNA: TGTGCCAGCTCACCCCGGGACAGGGGATCGAACACTGAAGCTTTCTTT.

This clonotype was detected a few times. The rearrangement joins TRBV27 to TRBJ2-7, with D tentatively TRBD2 (6 bases). The CDR3 consists of 14 residues. The V gene's germline CDR1 is MNHEY and CDR2 SMNVEV (reference sequence). Between the trimmed V and J ends, which lost 7 bases and 0 bases, there was a span of 13 bases. CDR3 sequence (DNA): TGTGCCAGCAAACGGGACGGGAGCTCCTACGAGCAGTACTTC. Translating it yields CASKRDGSSYEQYF.

The chain is built from TRBV4-3 and TRBJ1-1, with D unresolved. With 4 bases removed from V and 6 bases from J, the gap between germline ends came to 18 bases. The germline CDR1 and CDR2 sequences are LGHNA and YSLEER. The CDR3 is 15 residues long. The CDR3 region is CASSRSRTPGAEAFF. CDR3 in DNA: TGCGCCAGCAGCCGTTCAAGGACCCCCGGGGCTGAAGCTTTCTTT.

V gene TRBV24-1 combines with J gene TRBJ2-2; 11 nucleotides agree with TRBD2. The ends lost 1 base at V and 6 bases at J; junction bases unmatched: 3. The CDR3 totals 16 residues. From germline, CDR1 is KGHDR and CDR2 SFDVKD. CDR3 in amino acids: CATSDFSGRASGELFF. As DNA, the CDR3 is TGTGCCACCAGTGATTTTAGCGGGAGGGCCTCCGGGGAGCTGTTTTTT.

This clonotype came up many times. The rearrangement joins TRBV30 to TRBJ1-2, with D unresolved. Trimming removed 1 base from V and 4 bases from J, with 7 bases in between. This CDR3 comprises 12 residues. The V gene's germline CDR1 is GTSNPN and CDR2 SVGIG (reference sequence). CDR3 in DNA: TGTGCCTGGAGTGCAGATGGCTATGGCTACACCTTC. Its translation is CAWSADGYGYTF.